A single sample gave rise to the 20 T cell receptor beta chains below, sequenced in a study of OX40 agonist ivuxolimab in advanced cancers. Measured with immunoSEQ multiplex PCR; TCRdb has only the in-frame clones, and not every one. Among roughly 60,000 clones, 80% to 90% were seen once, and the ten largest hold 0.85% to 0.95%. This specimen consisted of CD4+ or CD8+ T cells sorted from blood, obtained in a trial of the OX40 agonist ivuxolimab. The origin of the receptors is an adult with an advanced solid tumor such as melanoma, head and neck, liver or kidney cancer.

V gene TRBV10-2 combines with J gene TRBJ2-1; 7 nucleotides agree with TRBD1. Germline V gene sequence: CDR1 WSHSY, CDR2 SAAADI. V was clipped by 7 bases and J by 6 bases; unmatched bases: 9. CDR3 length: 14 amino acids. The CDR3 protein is CASNPGAGGNEQFF. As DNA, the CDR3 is TGCGCCAGCAACCCCGGGGCAGGGGGCAATGAGCAGTTCTTC.

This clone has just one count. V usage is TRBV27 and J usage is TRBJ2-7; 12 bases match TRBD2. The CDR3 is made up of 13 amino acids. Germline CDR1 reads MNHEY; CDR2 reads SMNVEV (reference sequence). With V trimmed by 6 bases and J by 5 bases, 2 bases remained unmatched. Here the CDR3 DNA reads TGTGCCAGCAGCCGACTAGCGGGAGACGAGCAGTACTTC. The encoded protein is CASSRLAGDEQYF.

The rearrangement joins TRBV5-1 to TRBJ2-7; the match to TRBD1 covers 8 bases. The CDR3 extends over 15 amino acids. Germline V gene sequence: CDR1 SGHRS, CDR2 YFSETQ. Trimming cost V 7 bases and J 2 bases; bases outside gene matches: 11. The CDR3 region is CASGSLGQVAYEQYF. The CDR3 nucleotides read TGCGCCAGCGGCTCCCTGGGACAGGTCGCCTACGAGCAGTACTTC.

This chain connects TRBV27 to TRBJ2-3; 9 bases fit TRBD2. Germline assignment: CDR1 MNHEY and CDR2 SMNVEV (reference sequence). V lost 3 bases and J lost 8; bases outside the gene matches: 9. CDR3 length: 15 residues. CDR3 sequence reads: CASSFSAGGPATQYF. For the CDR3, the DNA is TGTGCCAGCAGTTTTTCCGCGGGAGGGCCCGCTACGCAGTATTTT.

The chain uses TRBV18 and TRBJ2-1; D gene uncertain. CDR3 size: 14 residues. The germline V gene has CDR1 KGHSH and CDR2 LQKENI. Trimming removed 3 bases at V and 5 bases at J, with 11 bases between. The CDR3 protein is CASSPSYVDNEQFF. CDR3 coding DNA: TGTGCCAGCTCACCCTCCTACGTTGACAATGAGCAGTTCTTC.

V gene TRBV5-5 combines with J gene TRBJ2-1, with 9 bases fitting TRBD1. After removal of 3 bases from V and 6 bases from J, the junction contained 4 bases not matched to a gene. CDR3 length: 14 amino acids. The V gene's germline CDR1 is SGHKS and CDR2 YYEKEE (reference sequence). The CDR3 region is CASSSTGGFNEQFF. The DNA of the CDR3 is TGTGCCAGCAGCTCGACAGGGGGGTTCAATGAGCAGTTCTTC.

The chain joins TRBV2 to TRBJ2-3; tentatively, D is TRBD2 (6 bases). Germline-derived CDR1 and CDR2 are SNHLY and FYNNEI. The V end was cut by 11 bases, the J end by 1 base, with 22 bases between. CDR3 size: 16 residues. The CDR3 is CAGRGSLGGGTDTQYF. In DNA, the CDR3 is TGTGCCGGCCGAGGGTCCTTGGGAGGAGGCACAGATACGCAGTATTTT.

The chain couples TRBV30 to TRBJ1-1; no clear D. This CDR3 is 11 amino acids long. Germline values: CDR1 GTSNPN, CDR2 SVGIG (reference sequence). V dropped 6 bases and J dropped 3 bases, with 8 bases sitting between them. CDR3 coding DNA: TGTGCCTGCATGGAATACACTGAAGCTTTCTTT. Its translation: CACMEYTEAFF.

CDR3 protein: CASSEAYGVMDFF. The CDR3 region has the DNA TGTGCCAGCAGTGAAGCGTACGGGGTTATGGACTTCTTC. The V and J genes are TRBV6-1 and TRBJ2-1; possibly TRBD2 for D (5 bases). This CDR3 is 13 amino acids long. The germline CDR1 and CDR2 sequences are MNHNS and SASEGT. Trimming removed 0 bases from V and 16 bases from J, with 16 bases in between.

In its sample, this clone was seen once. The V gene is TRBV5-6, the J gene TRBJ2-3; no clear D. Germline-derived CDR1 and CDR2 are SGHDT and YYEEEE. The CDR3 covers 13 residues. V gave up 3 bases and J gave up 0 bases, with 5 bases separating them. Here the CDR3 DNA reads TGTGCCAGCAGCTCAACTAGCACAGATACGCAGTATTTT. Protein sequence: CASSSTSTDTQYF.

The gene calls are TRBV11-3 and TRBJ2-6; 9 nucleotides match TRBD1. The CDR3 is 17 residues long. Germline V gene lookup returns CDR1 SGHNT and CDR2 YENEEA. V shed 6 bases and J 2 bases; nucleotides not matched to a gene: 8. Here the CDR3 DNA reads TGTGCCAGCAGTTCACAGGGGGCTAGGACTGGGGCCAACGTCCTGACTTTC. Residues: CASSSQGARTGANVLTF.

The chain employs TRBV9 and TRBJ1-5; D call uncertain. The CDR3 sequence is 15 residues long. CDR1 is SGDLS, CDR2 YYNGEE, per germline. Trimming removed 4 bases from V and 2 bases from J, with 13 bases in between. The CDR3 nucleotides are TGTGCCAGCAGCAAAGGACCGGCGGGCAATCAGCCCCAGCATTTT. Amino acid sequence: CASSKGPAGNQPQHF.

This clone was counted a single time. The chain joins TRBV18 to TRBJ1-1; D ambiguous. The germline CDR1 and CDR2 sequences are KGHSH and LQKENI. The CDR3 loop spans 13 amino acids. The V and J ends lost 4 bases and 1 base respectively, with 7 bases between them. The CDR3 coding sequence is TGTGCCAGCTCACTTGGACCGAACACTGAAGCTTTCTTT. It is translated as CASSLGPNTEAFF.

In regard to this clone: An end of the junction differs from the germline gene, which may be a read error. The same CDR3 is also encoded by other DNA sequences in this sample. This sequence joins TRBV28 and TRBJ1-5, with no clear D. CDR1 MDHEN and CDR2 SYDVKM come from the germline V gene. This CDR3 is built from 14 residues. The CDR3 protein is CASSFVGNNQPQHF. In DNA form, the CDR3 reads TGCGCCAGCAGTTTTGTGGGAAACAATCAGCCCCAGCATTTT.

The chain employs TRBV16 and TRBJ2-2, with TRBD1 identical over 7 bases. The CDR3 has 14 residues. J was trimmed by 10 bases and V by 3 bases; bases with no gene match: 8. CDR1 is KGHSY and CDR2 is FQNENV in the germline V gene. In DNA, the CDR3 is TGTGCCAGCAGCCACTCGGGACAGTTCTTGGAGCTGTTTTTT. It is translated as CASSHSGQFLELFF.

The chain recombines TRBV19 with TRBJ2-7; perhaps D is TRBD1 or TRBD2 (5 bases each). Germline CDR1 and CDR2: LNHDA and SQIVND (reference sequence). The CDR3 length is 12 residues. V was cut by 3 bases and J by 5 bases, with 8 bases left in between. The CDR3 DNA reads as TGTGCCAGTAGTATCCGGGGCCACGAGCAGTACTTC. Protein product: CASSIRGHEQYF.

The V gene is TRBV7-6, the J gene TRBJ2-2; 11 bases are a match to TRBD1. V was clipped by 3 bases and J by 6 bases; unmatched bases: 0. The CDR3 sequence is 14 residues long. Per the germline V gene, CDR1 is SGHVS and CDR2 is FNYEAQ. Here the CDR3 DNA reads TGTGCCAGCAGCTTGGGACAGGGGGCCGGGGAGCTGTTTTTT. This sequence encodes CASSLGQGAGELFF.

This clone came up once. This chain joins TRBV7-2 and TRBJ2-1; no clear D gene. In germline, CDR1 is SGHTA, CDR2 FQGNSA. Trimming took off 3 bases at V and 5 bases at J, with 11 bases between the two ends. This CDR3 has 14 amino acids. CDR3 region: CASSFITGNNEQFF. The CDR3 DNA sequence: TGTGCCAGCAGCTTTATTACTGGCAACAATGAGCAGTTCTTC.

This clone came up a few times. The CDR3 DNA follows: TGTGCCAGCAGTGGTCCACTGAACACTGAAGCTTTCTTT. Translation: CASSGPLNTEAFF. V usage is TRBV2 and J usage is TRBJ1-1; D call uncertain. Germline V gene data show CDR1 as SNHLY and CDR2 as FYNNEI. Trimming shortened V by 4 bases and J by 0 bases, and 6 bases separated the two germline ends. This CDR3 comprises 13 residues.

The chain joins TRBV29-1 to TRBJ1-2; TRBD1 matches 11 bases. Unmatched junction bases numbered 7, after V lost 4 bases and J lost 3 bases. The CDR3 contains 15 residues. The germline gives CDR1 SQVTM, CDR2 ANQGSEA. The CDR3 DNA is TGCAGCGTTGCGGAACCGGACAGGGGGCACTATGGCTACACCTTC. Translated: CSVAEPDRGHYGYTF.